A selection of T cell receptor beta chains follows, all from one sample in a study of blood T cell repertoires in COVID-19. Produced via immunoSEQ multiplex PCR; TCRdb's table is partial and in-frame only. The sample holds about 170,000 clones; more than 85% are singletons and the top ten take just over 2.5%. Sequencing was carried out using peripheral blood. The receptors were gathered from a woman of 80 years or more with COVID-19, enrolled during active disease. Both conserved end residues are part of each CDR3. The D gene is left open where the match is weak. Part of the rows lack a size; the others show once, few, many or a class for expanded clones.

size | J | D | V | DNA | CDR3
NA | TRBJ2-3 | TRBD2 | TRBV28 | TGTGCCAGCAGTTCTCAACACACTAGCGGGAGTATTCCAGATACGCAGTATTTT | CASSSQHTSGSIPDTQYF
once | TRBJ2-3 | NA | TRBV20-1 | TGCAGTGCTAGTGCGCCCGAGGTCACAGATACGCAGTATTTT | CSASAPEVTDTQYF
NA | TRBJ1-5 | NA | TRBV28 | TGTGCCAGCAGTTCCCCTAGTGGCAATCAGCCCCAGCATTTT | CASSSPSGNQPQHF
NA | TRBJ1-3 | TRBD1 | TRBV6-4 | TGTGCCAGCAACACTTCCCGGGGCTATACAGGGGAGGTACACACCATATATTTT | CASNTSRGYTGEVHTIYF
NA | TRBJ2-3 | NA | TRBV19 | TGTGCCAGTAGTAATCCTTTCACAGATACGCAGTATTTT | CASSNPFTDTQYF
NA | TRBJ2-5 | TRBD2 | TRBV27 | TGTGCCAGCAGTTATATCGGACTAGCGGGAGGGCCGGGAGAGACCCAGTACTTC | CASSYIGLAGGPGETQYF
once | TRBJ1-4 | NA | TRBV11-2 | TGTGCCAGCAGCTTAGTCAGTAATGAAAAACTGTTTTTT | CASSLVSNEKLFF
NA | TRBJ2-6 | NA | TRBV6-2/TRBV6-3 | TGTGCCAGCAGTTTCACAGCGGCTGGGGCCAACGTCCTGACTTTC | CASSFTAAGANVLTF
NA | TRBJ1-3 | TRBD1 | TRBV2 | TGTGCCAGCAGTGGGGACAGGGGGCAAGGAAACACCATATATTTT | CASSGDRGQGNTIYF
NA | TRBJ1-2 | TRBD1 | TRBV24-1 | TGTGCCACCAGTGATTTGGGACAGGGGCAGGGCTACACCTTC | CATSDLGQGQGYTF
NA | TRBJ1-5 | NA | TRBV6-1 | TGTGCCAGCAGTGAAGAAGGGAGCGCTCAGCCCCAGCATTTT | CASSEEGSAQPQHF
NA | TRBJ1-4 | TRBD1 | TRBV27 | TGTGCCAGCAGTTCACAAACGACAGGGAAGAAAAATGAAAAACTGTTTTTT | CASSSQTTGKKNEKLFF
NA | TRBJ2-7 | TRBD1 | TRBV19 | TGTGCCAGTAGTCCGACAGGGGGCGTCGAGCAGTACTTC | CASSPTGGVEQYF
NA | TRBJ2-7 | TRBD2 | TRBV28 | TGTGCCAGCAGTCAAGGGACTAGCGGGAGGGACGAGCAGTACTTC | CASSQGTSGRDEQYF
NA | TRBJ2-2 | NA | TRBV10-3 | TGTGCCATCAGTGGGGGGCCTAACACCGGGGAGCTGTTTTTT | CAISGGPNTGELFF
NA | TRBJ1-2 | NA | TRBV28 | TGTGCCAGCAGTTTACAGGGATTGCATGGCTACACCTTC | CASSLQGLHGYTF
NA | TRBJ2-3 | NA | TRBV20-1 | TGCAGTGCTAGTGGACTCTTTATTTCCACAGATACGCAGTATTTT | CSASGLFISTDTQYF
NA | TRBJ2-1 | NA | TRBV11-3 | TGTGCCAGCAGCTTGGGGCCCCTCGATGAGCAGTTCTTC | CASSLGPLDEQFF
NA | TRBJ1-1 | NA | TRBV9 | TGTGCCAGCAGCGTAGAGGGGCGGACTGAAGCTTTCTTT | CASSVEGRTEAFF
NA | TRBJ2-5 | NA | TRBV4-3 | TGCGCCAGCAGCCAAGAATTCCTCCAAGAGACCCAGTACTTC | CASSQEFLQETQYF
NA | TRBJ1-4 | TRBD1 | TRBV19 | TGTGCCAGTGGAATTAACAGGGGCGAAAAACTGTTTTTT | CASGINRGEKLFF
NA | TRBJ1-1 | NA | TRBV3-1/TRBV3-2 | TGTGCCAGCAGCCAAGAGGGACGGGGCGTGGGGAGGGATGAAGCTTTCTTT | CASSQEGRGVGRDEAFF
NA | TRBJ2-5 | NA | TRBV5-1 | TGCGCCAGCAGCTTAGGAGGGCAAGAGACCCAGTACTTC | CASSLGGQETQYF
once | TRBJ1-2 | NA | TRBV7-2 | TGTGCCAGCAGCTGGGGAGGCTCTTCGGCATATGGCTACACCTTC | CASSWGGSSAYGYTF
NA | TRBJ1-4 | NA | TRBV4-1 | TGCGCCAGCAGCCAAGATTTAACAACCAGGTTCGAAAAACTGTTTTTT | CASSQDLTTRFEKLFF
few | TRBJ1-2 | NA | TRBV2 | TGTGCCAGCAGTGATGCGAGTCCCGGGACTAACTATGGCTACACCTTC | CASSDASPGTNYGYTF
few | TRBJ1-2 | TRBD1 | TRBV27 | TGTGCCAGCAGTTGGACAGGGGGCGCGGCTAACTATGGCTACACCTTC | CASSWTGGAANYGYTF
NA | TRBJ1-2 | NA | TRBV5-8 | TGTGCCAGCAGCTTGGGGGGTCAGGGTTATGGCTACACCTTC | CASSLGGQGYGYTF
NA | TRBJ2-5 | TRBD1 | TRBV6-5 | TGTGCCAGCAGCTCTCGACAGGGCCGCCTGACCCAGTACTTC | CASSSRQGRLTQYF
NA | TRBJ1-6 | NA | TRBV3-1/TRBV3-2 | TGTGCCAGCGGCCGAGGGGGGGGTAATAATTCACCCCTCCACTTT | CASGRGGGNNSPLHF
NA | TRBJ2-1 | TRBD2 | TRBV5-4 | TGTGCCAGCAGCTTTATGACTAGCGGGATCCACGAGCAGTTCTTC | CASSFMTSGIHEQFF
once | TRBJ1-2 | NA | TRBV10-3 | TGTGCCATCAGTGAGTCGATGACACCCGAGGGCCACTATGGCTACACCTTC | CAISESMTPEGHYGYTF
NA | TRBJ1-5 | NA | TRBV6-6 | TGTGCCAGCAGTGGCAGTGTGCAGGAGCCCCAGCATTTT | CASSGSVQEPQHF
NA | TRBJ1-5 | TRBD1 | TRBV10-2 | TGCGCCAGCAGCGCAGGGGGCCGTAGCAATCAGCCCCAGCATTTT | CASSAGGRSNQPQHF
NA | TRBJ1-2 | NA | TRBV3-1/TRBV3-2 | TGTGCCAGCAGCCAAGAAACAGGCGGCTACACCTTC | CASSQETGGYTF
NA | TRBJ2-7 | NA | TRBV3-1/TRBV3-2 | TGTGCCAGCAGCCAAGGGGGGCCAAGGGCTCCCGAGCAGTACTTC | CASSQGGPRAPEQYF
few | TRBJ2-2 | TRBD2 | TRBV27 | TGTGCCAGCAAATACGGAGCGGGAGGAGGGGTCGGGGAGCTGTTTTTT | CASKYGAGGGVGELFF
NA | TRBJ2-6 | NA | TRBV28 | TGTGCCAGCAGCAATCAGGGCTCTGGGGCCAACGTCCTGACTTTC | CASSNQGSGANVLTF
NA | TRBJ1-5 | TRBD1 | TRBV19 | TGTGCCAGTAGTGCCGGGACAGAGTATCAGCCCCAGCATTTT | CASSAGTEYQPQHF
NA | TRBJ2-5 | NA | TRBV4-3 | TGCGCCAGCAGCCAAGATCTAGTGGGTAGAAAGACCCAGTACTTC | CASSQDLVGRKTQYF
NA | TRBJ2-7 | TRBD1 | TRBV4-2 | TGTGCCAGCAGCCAATCTACCGGGACAGCTTCTGCCTACGAGCAGTACTTC | CASSQSTGTASAYEQYF
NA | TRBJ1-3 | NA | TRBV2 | TGTGCCAGCACCTCGGGGGGTTCTGGAAACACCATATATTTT | CASTSGGSGNTIYF
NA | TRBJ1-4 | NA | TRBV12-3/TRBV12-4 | TGTGCCAGCAGTACAGCGGGAAAACTGTTTTTT | CASSTAGKLFF
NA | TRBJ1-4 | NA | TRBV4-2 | TGTGCCAGCAGCCCCTTAAGCGGAGAGGATGAAAAACTGTTTTTT | CASSPLSGEDEKLFF
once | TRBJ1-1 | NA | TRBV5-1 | TGCGCCAGCAGCTTGGATGCGGTTATGAACACTGAAGCTTTCTTT | CASSLDAVMNTEAFF
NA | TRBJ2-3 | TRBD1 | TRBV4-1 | TGCGCCAGCAGCCAGACCGGACAGGGGCTAACAGATACGCAGTATTTT | CASSQTGQGLTDTQYF
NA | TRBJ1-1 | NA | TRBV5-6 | TGTGCCAGCAGCCCCCAAATCGGAGGAGGGAACACTGAAGCTTTCTTT | CASSPQIGGGNTEAFF
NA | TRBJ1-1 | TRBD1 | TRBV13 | TGTGCCAGCAGCTTAGAGCAGGGGGCACAAGCTTTCTTT | CASSLEQGAQAFF
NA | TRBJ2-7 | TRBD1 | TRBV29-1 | TGCAGCGTTGGACAGGGAAGGGGTGGGGAGCAGTACTTC | CSVGQGRGGEQYF
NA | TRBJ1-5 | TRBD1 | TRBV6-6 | TGTGCCAGCAGTTACAAGACAGGGGGCGTACAGCCCCAGCATTTT | CASSYKTGGVQPQHF
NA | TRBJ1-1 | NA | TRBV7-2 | TGTGCCAGCAGCTTAGATATCGGGAACACTGAAGCTTTCTTT | CASSLDIGNTEAFF
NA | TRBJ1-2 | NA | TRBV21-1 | TGTGCCAGCAGCAAAGACACAACAGGGGGCGACTATGGCTACACCTTC | CASSKDTTGGDYGYTF
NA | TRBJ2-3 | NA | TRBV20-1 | TGCAGTGCTCTGGTCGGAGGTACGCAGTATTTT | CSALVGGTQYF
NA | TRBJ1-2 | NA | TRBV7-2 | TGTGCCAGCAGCATCGCCAGGGGTGGCTACACCTTC | CASSIARGGYTF
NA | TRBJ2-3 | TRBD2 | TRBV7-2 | TGTGCCAGCAGCTCAATACCAGCGGGATTTACAGATACGCAGTATTTT | CASSSIPAGFTDTQYF
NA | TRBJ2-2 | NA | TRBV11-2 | TGTGCCAGCAGCTTAGTTGCGACAGCGAACACCGGGGAGCTGTTTTTT | CASSLVATANTGELFF
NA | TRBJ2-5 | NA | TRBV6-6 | TGTGCCAGCAGCAGGAGGGGGGGCAGCCAAGAGACCCAGTACTTC | CASSRRGGSQETQYF
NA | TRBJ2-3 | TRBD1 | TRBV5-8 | TGTGCCAGCAGCCTGACAGGGGGCCCCACAGATACGCAGTATTTT | CASSLTGGPTDTQYF
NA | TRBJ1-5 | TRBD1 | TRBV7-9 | TGTGCCAGCAGACCACAGGGGAACAATCAGCCCCAGCATTTT | CASRPQGNNQPQHF